Described below is a single TCR beta chain sequence and its context. Its antigen is not known. TCRdb processed the reads anew with MiXCR; each CDR3 protein has one entry. The sample lists around 740,000 distinct CDR3 sequences; roughly a third were seen once. These data are taken from a study of T cell repertoires in cytomegalovirus infection. Study summary: It can be stated that public TCR beta signatures indicated CMV infection as well as a matching HLA type.

With 8 bases removed from V and 3 bases from J, the gap between germline ends came to 17 bases. CDR1 and CDR2 (germline): MDHEN, SYDVKM. The CDR3 length is 15 residues. Whole-study results and caveats: What dominated the ex vivo response were HLA-C-restricted CMV-specific TCR beta clonotypes.

The chain employs TRBV28 and TRBJ1-5; perhaps TRBD1 as D (6 bases). Sequenced: PBMCs. The clonotype comes from a human donor in good health (CMV status not recorded). Some clones in this sample may be carry-over from other donors' samples. The CDR3 region is CASSRGPTYNQPQHF. As DNA, the CDR3 is TGTGCCAGCTCTCGGGGGCCCACCTACAATCAGCCCCAGCATTTT.